Each of the 15 T cell receptor beta chains below was sequenced from the same sample in a study of T cell clonality in common variable immunodeficiency. Study observations and caveats: In common variable immunodeficiency, TCR beta chains reportedly carried fewer deletions and N-nucleotide insertions.

Assay: immunoSEQ multiplex PCR; the TCRdb copy retains only in-frame clones and omits some. The sample includes 25,000 to 30,000 clones, none of them occurring once. Their target antigens are unknown. The sequencing sample was made of peripheral blood mononuclear cells. These receptors originate from a human donor with common variable immunodeficiency.

This clone was counted between two and nine times. The read is 3 residues too short to cover the CDR3 end, so that end is filled in from the germline J gene. This chain links TRBV19 with TRBJ1-5; 8 nucleotides line up with TRBD1. Germline CDR1 LNHDA, CDR2 SQIVND (reference sequence). With V trimmed by 7 bases and J by 0 bases, 11 bases remained unmatched. This CDR3 spans 17 amino acids. The sequenced part of the CDR3 DNA is TGTGCCAGTACCACAGGGGGACGAAACCATAGCAATCAGCCC. This translates into CASTTGGRNHSNQP. The CDR3 reads in full as CASTTGGRNHSNQPQHF. Combining the CDR3 with reference TRBV19 and TRBJ1-5 gives the whole variable domain DGGITQSPKYLFRKEGQNVTLSCEQNLNHDAMYWYRQDPGQGLRLIYYSQIVNDFQKGDIAEGYSVSREKKESFPLTVTSAQKNPTAFYLCASTTGGRNHSNQPQHFGDGTRLSIL.

As regards this clone: The DNA ends 3 residues before the CDR3 does, and the rest of the CDR3 is filled in from the germline J gene. The chain employs TRBV20-1 and TRBJ2-1, with 7 bases that match TRBD2. CDR1 is DFQATT and CDR2 is SNEGSKA in the germline V gene (reference sequence). The length of the CDR3 is 14 residues. Trimming at V came to 1 base and at J to 9 bases, leaving 9 bases not matched to a gene. This chain's CDR3 is CSARVNAGAGEQFF. Incomplete CDR3 DNA: TGCAGTGCTAGAGTCAACGCGGGAGCAGGTGAG.

The sample holds a few counts of this clone. The CDR3 end lies 3 residues beyond the end of the read and is filled in from the germline J gene. The chain recombines TRBV7-8 with TRBJ2-3, with D possibly matching TRBD1 (6 bases). V gave up 6 bases and J gave up 0 bases, with 16 bases separating them. This CDR3 is built from 16 residues. The germline gives CDR1 SGHVS, CDR2 FQNEAQ. The part of the CDR3 DNA that was read is TGTGCCAGCAGGGACCCGGGACACCTAAGCACAGATACG. It encodes CASRDPGHLSTDT. The full CDR3 reads CASRDPGHLSTDTQYF. The whole variable domain, filled in from reference TRBV7-8 and TRBJ2-3, reads GAGVSQSPRYKVAKRGQDVALRCDPISGHVSLFWYQQALGQGPEFLTYFQNEAQLDKSGLPSDRFFAERPEGSVSTLKIQRTQQEDSAVYLCASRDPGHLSTDTQYFGPGTRLTVL.

This clone was seen ten or more times. Read coverage stops 3 residues before the CDR3 terminus; the germline J gene supplies the remainder. This chain connects TRBV30 to TRBJ2-7; TRBD2 is a possible D gene (6 bases). Germline V gives CDR1 GTSNPN, CDR2 SVGIG (reference sequence). The CDR3 runs 12 residues. Between the trimmed V and J ends, which lost 2 bases and 3 bases, there was a span of 8 bases. The CDR3 region is CAWSTGGYEQYF. The sequenced part of the CDR3 DNA is TGTGCCTGGAGTACCGGGGGCTACGAG. The variable domain in full, completed from reference TRBV30 and TRBJ2-7, reads SQTIHQWPATLVQPVGSPLSLECTVEGTSNPNLYWYRQAAGRGLQLLFYSVGIGQISSEVPQNLSASRPQDRQFILSSKKLLLSDSGFYLCAWSTGGYEQYFGPGTRLTVT.

This clone was detected ten times or more. The read gets to within 3 residues of the CDR3 end, and the germline J gene fills in the rest. V and J are TRBV5-6 and TRBJ1-4; 11 bases match TRBD1. Germline CDR1 reads SGHDT; CDR2 reads YYEEEE. V lost 3 bases to trimming and J lost 8 bases; unmatched junction nucleotides: 6. The CDR3 has 15 amino acids. This CDR3 reads CASSSGGQGEEKLFF. CDR3 DNA (partial): TGTGCCAGCAGCTCGGGGGGACAGGGGGAGGAAAAA.

Comments on this clone: Read data end 3 residues before the CDR3 end; the end is taken from the germline J gene. This chain joins TRBV30 and TRBJ2-3, with 9 bases identical to TRBD2. Germline CDR1 is GTSNPN and CDR2 is SVGIG (reference sequence). J gave up 1 base and V 0 bases, and 2 bases lay outside the gene matches. This CDR3 has 15 residues. CDR3 amino acids: CAWSVRTSGTDTQYF. Partial CDR3 DNA: TGTGCCTGGAGTGTGAGGACTAGCGGCACAGATACG.

This clone has a count of ten or more. Coverage ceases 3 residues before the CDR3 finishes, and the germline J gene fills in the end. The V gene is TRBV18, the J gene TRBJ1-4, with D hard to call. The V and J ends lost 3 bases and 10 bases respectively, with 15 bases between them. Per germline, CDR1 KGHSH and CDR2 LQKENI. The CDR3 sequence is 14 residues long. The sequenced CDR3 bases are TGTGCCAGCTCACCGGCGAGTTTAGAGGGAAAA. Amino acid sequence: CASSPASLEGK. In full, the CDR3 is CASSPASLEGKLFF.

This clone was detected many times. The read falls 3 residues short of the CDR3 end, and the missing part is taken from the germline J gene. The V gene is TRBV4-1, the J gene TRBJ2-1, with D perhaps matching TRBD1 (6 bases). V was pared by 4 bases and J by 7 bases, with 11 bases between. Germline V CDR1 and CDR2: MGHRA, YSYEKL. CDR3 length equals 13 residues. The CDR3 spells CASSPATGNEQFF. The sequenced CDR3 bases are TGCGCCAGCAGCCCAGCGACAGGAAATGAG.

As for this clone: The sequence runs out 3 residues before the end of the CDR3; the remainder is reconstructed from the germline J gene. This rearrangement joins TRBV7-6 to TRBJ2-5; TRBD2 might be the D (6 bases). Between the trimmed V and J ends, which lost 0 bases and 5 bases, there was a span of 16 bases. Germline loops: CDR1 SGHVS, CDR2 FNYEAQ. CDR3 size: 16 residues. The sequenced part of the CDR3 DNA is TGTGCCAGCAGCTTAGCGTCGAGCGGAGGGAGGGAGACC. This sequence encodes CASSLASSGGRET. The CDR3 as a whole reads CASSLASSGGRETQYF.

For this clone: With the read ending 3 residues before the CDR3 end, the germline J gene is used to fill in that end. The rearrangement uses TRBV7-2 and TRBJ2-1; TRBD1 agrees at 9 bases. Trimming took 5 bases from V and 6 from J; bases not matched to a gene: 5. The CDR3 covers 14 residues. In germline, CDR1 is SGHTA, CDR2 FQGNSA. CDR3 DNA (partial): TGTGCCAGCAGCCGTACGACAGGGGGCAATGAG. Encoded protein: CASSRTTGGNE. The whole CDR3 is CASSRTTGGNEQFF.

This clone was recorded at least ten times. From the germline J gene comes the end of the CDR3, since the read stops 3 residues before it. The chain has TRBV19 and TRBJ2-4; D may be TRBD1 (6 bases). Germline lookup yields CDR1 LNHDA and CDR2 SQIVND (reference sequence). V lost 5 bases and J 0 bases, leaving 14 bases between the germline ends. The CDR3 sequence is 16 residues long. Incomplete CDR3 DNA: TGTGCCAGTAGTTTACAGGGTGGTCTAGCCAAAAACATT. Amino acids: CASSLQGGLAKNI. The entire CDR3 is CASSLQGGLAKNIQYF.

This clone was found a few times. The CDR3 is cut off 3 residues early in the read; its end comes from the germline J gene. V is TRBV6-1 and J is TRBJ1-4, with 10 bases that match TRBD1. The CDR3 runs to 14 residues. Germline loops: CDR1 MNHNS, CDR2 SASEGT. V was pared by 4 bases and J by 8 bases, with 4 bases of the junction left unmatched. The part of the CDR3 DNA that was read is TGTGCCAGCAGTGGGGACAGGGGATTCGAAAAA. This encodes CASSGDRGFEK. The whole CDR3 sequence reads CASSGDRGFEKLFF.

This clone was observed many times. The CDR3 sequence: CASSVDRTDTQYF. The sequenced part of the CDR3 DNA is TGTGCCAGCAGCGTCGACAGAACAGATACG. V and J are TRBV7-9 and TRBJ2-3, with D possibly matching TRBD1 (5 bases). The CDR3 end is not reached by the read, which stops 3 residues before it; the germline J gene fills it in. CDR3 length: 13 amino acids. Between the trimmed V and J ends, which lost 5 bases and 3 bases, there was a span of 9 bases. CDR1 SEHNR and CDR2 FQNEAQ come from the germline V gene (reference sequence).

This clone was observed a few times. The observed sequence ends 3 residues before the CDR3 terminus, with the missing tail filled in from the germline J gene. The genes are TRBV20-1 and TRBJ2-1; maybe TRBD2 (6 bases). The V gene lost 6 bases and the J gene lost 0 bases, with 15 bases spanning the gap. The CDR3 length is 15 residues. From germline, CDR1 is DFQATT and CDR2 SNEGSKA (reference sequence). The sequenced CDR3 bases are TGCAGTGCCTACTATACGGGACTCTCCTACAATGAG. It is translated as CSAYYTGLSYNE. The whole CDR3 is CSAYYTGLSYNEQFF.

Comments on this clone: The sequenced fragment ends 3 residues before the CDR3 boundary, so the rest is inferred from the germline J gene. V is TRBV11-2 and J is TRBJ2-7; D is possibly TRBD1 (6 bases). The germline V and J ends were trimmed by 0 bases and 3 bases, with 9 bases remaining between them. The V gene's germline CDR1 is SGHAT and CDR2 FQNNGV. The CDR3 runs 14 residues. CDR3 DNA, as far as it was read: TGTGCCAGCAGCTTAGAACAGGGTGGCTACGAG. Residues: CASSLEQGGYE. The full CDR3 protein reads CASSLEQGGYEQYF.